The sample holds many counts of the clone carrying this T cell receptor (beta chain). Its antigen is still unknown. Amplification targeted the TCR beta CDR3 regions, with RNA transcripts as the source material. First-round RT-PCR employed HTBI primers, with a second-round multiplex PCR after it. TCRdb independently ran MiXCR on the multiplex PCR reads; one entry per CDR3 protein. The sample lists approximately 410,000 distinct CDR3 sequences, approximately 15% occurring once. This specimen belongs to a study of Graves' ophthalmopathy and Graves' hyperthyroidism. Overall study findings and caveats: Blood samples also showed most expanded thyroid clonotypes exceeding 0.001 frequency.

Looked up from germline, CDR1 is MNHEY and CDR2 is SMNVEV (reference sequence). Between the trimmed V and J ends, which lost 5 bases and 3 bases, there was a span of 25 bases. This CDR3 is 18 amino acids long. This TCR was sampled from a woman younger than 35 with stable Graves' hyperthyroidism. J is TRBJ1-1 and V is TRBV27; perhaps TRBD1 as D (6 bases). The sample was peripheral blood. The CDR3 region has the DNA TGTGCCAGCAGTCCCACCTGGCAGGGGATGGGGAGTGACACTGAAGCTTTCTTT. It codes for CASSPTWQGMGSDTEAFF.